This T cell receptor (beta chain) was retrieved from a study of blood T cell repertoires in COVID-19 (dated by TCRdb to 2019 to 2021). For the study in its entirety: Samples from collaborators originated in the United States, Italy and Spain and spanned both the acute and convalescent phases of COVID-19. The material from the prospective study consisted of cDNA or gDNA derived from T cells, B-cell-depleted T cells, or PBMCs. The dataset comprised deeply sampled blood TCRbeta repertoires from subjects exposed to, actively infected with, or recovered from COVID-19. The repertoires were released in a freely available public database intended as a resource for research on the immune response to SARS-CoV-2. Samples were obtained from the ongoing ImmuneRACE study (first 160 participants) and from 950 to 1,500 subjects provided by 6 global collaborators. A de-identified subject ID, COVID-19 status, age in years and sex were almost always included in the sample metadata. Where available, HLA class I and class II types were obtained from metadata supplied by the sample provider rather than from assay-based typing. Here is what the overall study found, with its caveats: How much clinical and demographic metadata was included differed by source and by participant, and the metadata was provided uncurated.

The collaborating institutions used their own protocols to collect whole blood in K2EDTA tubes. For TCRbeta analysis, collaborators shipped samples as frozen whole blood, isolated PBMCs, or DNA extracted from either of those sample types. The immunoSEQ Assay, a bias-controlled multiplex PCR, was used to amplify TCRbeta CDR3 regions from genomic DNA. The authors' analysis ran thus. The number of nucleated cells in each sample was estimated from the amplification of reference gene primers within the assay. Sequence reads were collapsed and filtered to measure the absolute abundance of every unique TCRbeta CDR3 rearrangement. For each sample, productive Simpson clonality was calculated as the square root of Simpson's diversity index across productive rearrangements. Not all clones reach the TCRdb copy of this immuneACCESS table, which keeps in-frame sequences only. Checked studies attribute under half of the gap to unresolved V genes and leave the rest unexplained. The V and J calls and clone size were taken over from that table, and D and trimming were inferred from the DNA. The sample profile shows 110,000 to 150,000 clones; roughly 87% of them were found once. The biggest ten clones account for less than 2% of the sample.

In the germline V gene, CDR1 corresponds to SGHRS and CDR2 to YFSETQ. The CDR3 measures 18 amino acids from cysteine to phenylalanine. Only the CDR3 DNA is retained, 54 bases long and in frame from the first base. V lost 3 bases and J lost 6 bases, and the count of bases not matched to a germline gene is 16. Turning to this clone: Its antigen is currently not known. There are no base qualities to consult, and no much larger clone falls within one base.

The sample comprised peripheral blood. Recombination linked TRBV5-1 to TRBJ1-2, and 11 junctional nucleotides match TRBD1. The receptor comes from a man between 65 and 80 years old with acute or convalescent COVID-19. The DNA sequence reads TGCGCCAGCAGCTCAGGCCCCTCTTGGACAGGGGGCGAAGATGGCTACACCTTC. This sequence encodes CASSSGPSWTGGEDGYTF.